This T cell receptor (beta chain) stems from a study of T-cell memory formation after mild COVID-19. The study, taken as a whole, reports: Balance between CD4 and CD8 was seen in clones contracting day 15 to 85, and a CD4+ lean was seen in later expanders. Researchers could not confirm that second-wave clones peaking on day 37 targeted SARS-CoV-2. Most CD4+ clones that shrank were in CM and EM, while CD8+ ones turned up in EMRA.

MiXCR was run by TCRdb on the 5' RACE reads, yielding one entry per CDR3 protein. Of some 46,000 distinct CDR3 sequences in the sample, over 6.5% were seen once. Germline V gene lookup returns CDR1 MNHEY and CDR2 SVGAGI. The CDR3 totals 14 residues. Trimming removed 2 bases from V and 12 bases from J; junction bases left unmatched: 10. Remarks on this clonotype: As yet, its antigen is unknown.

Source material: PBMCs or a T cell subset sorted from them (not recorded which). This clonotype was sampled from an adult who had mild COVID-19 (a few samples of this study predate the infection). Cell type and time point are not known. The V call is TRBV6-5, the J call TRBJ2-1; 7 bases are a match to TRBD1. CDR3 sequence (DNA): TGTGCCAGCAGTTACCGTTACAGGGGTCGAGGGCAGTTCTTC. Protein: CASSYRYRGRGQFF.